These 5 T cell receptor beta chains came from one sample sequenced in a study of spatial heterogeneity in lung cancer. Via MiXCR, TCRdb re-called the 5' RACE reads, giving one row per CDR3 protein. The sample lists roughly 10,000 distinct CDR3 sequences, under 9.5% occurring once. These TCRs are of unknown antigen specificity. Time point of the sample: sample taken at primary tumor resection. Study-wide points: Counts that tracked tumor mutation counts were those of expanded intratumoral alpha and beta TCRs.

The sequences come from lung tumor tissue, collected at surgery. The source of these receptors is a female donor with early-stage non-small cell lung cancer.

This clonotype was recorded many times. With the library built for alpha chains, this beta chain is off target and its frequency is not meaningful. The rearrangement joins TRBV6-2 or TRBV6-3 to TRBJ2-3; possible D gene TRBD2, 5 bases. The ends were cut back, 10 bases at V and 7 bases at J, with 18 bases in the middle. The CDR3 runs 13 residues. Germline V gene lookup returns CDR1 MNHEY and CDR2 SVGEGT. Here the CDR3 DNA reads TGTGCCACCACGGAGGTCTACTCAAATACGCAGTATTTT. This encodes CATTEVYSNTQYF.

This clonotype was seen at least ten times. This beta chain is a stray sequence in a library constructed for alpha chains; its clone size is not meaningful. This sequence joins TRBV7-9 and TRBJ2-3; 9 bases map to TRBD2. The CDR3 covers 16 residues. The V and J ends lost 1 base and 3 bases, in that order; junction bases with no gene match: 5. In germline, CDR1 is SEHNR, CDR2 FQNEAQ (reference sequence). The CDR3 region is CASSLEAGGWTDTQYF. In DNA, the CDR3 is TGTGCCAGCAGCTTAGAGGCGGGGGGGTGGACAGATACGCAGTATTTT. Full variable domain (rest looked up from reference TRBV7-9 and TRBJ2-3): DTGVSQNPRHKITKRGQNVTFRCDPISEHNRLYWYRQTLGQGPEFLTYFQNEAQLEKSRLLSDRFSAERPKGSFSTLEIQRTEQGDSAMYLCASSLEAGGWTDTQYFGPGTRLTVL.

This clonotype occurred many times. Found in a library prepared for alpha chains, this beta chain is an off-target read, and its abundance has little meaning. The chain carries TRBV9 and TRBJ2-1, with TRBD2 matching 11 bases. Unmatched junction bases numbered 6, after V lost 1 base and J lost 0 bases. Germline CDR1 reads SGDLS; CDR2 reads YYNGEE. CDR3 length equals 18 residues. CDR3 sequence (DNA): TGTGCCAGCAGCGTACTTGCTAGCGGGGGGAGCTCCTACAATGAGCAGTTCTTC. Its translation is CASSVLASGGSSYNEQFF.

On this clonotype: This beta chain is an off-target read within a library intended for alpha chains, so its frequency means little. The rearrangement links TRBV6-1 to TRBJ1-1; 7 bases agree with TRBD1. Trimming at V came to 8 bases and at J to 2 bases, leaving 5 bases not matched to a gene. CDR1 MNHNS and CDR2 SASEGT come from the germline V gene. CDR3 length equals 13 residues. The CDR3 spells CASRRQGNTEAFF. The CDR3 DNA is TGTGCCAGCCGGCGACAGGGCAACACTGAAGCTTTCTTT.

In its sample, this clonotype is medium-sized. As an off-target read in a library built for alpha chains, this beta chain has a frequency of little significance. As DNA, the CDR3 is TGTGCCAGCAGCATGGATCGCACAGATACGCAGTATTTT. Translated: CASSMDRTDTQYF. The chain employs TRBV7-2 and TRBJ2-3; D is unclear. The CDR3 has 13 amino acids. Germline V CDR1 and CDR2: SGHTA, FQGNSA. The ends were cut back, 5 bases at V and 1 base at J, with 7 bases in the middle.